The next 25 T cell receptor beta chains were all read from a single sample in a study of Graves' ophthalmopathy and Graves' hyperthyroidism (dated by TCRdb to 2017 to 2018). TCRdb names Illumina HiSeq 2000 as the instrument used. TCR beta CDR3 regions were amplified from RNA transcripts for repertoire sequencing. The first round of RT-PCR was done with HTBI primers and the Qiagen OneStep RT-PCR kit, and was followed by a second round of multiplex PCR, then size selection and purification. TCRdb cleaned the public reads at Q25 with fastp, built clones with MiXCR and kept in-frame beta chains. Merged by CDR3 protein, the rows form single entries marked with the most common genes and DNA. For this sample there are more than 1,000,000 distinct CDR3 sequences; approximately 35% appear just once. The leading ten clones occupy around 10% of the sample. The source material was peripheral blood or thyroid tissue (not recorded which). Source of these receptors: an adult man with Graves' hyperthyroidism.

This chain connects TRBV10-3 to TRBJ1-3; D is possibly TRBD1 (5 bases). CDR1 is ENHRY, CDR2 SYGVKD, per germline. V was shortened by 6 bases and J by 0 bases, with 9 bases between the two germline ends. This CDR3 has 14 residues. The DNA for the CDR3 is TGTGCCATCAGGAGTGGGGGCTCTGGAAACACCATATATTTT. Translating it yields CAIRSGGSGNTIYF.

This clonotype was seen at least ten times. The CDR3, as DNA: TGTGCCAGCAGCTTAGATCGACAGGGGCATGGCTACACCTTC. Amino acid sequence: CASSLDRQGHGYTF. The J gene is TRBJ1-2, the V gene TRBV11-2; 8 nucleotides match TRBD1. The J segment lost 6 bases and the V segment lost 0 bases, leaving 3 bases of the junction unmatched. Germline-derived CDR1 and CDR2 are SGHAT and FQNNGV. The CDR3 has 14 residues.

In DNA form, the CDR3 reads TGTGCCAGCAGTTCCCAGGGATCCGGGCCGACCGAGCAGTACTTC. Translation gives CASSSQGSGPTEQYF. The chain has TRBV12-3 or TRBV12-4 and TRBJ2-7; perhaps TRBD1 as D (5 bases). The germline V and J ends were trimmed by 4 bases and 6 bases, with 19 bases remaining between them. The CDR3 totals 15 residues.

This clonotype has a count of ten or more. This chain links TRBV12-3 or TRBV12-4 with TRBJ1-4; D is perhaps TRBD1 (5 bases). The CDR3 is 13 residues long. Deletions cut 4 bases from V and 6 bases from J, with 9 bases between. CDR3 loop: CASSWWGDEKLFF. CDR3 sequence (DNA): TGTGCCAGCAGTTGGTGGGGGGATGAAAAACTGTTTTTT.

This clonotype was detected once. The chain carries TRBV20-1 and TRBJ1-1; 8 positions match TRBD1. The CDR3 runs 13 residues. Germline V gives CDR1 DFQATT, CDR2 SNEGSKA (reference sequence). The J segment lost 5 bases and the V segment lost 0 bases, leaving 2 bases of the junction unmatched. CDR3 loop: CSARDRQGTEAFF. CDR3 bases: TGCAGTGCTAGAGACCGACAGGGGACTGAAGCTTTCTTT.

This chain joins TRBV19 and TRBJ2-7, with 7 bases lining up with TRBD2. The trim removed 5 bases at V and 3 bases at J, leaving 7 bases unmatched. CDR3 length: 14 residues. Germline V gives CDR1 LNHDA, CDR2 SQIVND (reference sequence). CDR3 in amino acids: CASSQWGGYYEQYF. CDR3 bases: TGTGCCAGTAGTCAATGGGGAGGGTACTACGAGCAGTACTTC.

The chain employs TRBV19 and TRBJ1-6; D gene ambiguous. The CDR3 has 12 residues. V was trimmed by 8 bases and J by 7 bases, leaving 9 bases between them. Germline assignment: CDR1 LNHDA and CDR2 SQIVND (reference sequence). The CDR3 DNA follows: TGTGCCAGTCAAGCGGAGAATTCACCCCTCCACTTT. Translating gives CASQAENSPLHF.

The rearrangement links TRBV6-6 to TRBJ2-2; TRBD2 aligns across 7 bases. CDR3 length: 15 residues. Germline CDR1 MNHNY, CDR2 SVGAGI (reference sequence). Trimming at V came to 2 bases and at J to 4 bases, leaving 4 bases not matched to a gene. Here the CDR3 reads CASSYGTTTTGELFF. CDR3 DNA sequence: TGTGCCAGCAGTTACGGGACTACCACCACCGGGGAGCTGTTTTTT.

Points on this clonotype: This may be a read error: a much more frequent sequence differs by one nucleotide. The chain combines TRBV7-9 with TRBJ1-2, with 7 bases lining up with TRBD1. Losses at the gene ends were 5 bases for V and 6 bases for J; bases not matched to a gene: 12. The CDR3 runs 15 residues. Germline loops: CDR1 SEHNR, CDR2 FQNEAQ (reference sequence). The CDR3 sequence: CASSPSTTGLNGYTF. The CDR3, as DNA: TGTGCCAGCAGCCCCTCAACGACAGGGTTGAATGGCTACACCTTC. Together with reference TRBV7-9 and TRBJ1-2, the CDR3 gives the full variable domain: DTGVSQNPRHKITKRGQNVTFRCDPISEHNRLYWYRQTLGQGPEFLTYFQNEAQLEKSRLLSDRFSAERPKGSFSTLEIQRTEQGDSAMYLCASSPSTTGLNGYTFGSGTRLTVV.

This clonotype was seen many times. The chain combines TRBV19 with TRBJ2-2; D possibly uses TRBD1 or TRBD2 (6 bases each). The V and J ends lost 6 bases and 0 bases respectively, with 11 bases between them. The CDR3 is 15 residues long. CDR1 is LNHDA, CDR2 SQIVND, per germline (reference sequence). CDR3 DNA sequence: TGTGCCAGTAGCCCGGGGGCCTCGAACACCGGGGAGCTGTTTTTT. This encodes CASSPGASNTGELFF.

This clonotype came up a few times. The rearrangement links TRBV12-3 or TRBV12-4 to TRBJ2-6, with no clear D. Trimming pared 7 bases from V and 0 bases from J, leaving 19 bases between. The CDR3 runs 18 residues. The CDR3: CASTVFGPQHSGANVLTF. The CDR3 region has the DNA TGTGCCAGCACGGTCTTCGGACCTCAGCACTCTGGGGCCAACGTCCTGACTTTC.

The CDR3 is CASSLVGYGWENTEAFF. For the CDR3, the DNA is TGTGCCAGCAGCTTAGTAGGGTATGGTTGGGAGAACACTGAAGCTTTCTTT. The chain employs TRBV7-8 and TRBJ1-1; D is unresolved. CDR3 size: 17 residues. CDR1 is SGHVS, CDR2 FQNEAQ, per germline. V lost 1 base to trimming and J lost 1 base, with 16 bases between them. Full variable domain (remainder filled in from reference TRBV7-8 and TRBJ1-1): GAGVSQSPRYKVAKRGQDVALRCDPISGHVSLFWYQQALGQGPEFLTYFQNEAQLDKSGLPSDRFFAERPEGSVSTLKIQRTQQEDSAVYLCASSLVGYGWENTEAFFGQGTRLTVV.

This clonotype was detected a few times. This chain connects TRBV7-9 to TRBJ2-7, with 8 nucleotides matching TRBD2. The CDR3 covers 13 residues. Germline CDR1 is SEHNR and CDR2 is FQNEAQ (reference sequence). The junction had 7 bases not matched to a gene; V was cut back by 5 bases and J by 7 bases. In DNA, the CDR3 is TGTGCCAGCAGCCTAACTAGCGGAGGAGAGCAGTACTTC. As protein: CASSLTSGGEQYF.

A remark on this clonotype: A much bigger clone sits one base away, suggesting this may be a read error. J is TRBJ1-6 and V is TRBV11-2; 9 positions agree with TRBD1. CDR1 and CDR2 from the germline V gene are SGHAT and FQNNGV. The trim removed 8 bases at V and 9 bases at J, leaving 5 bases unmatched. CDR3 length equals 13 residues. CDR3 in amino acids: CASRSDRGSPLHF. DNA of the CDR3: TGTGCCAGCCGCTCGGACAGGGGTTCACCCCTCCACTTT.

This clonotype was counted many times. CDR3 region: CASSIGIQETQYF. CDR3 DNA: TGTGCCAGCAGCATCGGGATTCAAGAGACCCAGTACTTC. V and J are TRBV5-6 and TRBJ2-5, with D possibly matching TRBD2 (5 bases). Germline values: CDR1 SGHDT, CDR2 YYEEEE. V was clipped by 4 bases and J by 2 bases, with 9 bases between them. The CDR3 has 13 amino acids.

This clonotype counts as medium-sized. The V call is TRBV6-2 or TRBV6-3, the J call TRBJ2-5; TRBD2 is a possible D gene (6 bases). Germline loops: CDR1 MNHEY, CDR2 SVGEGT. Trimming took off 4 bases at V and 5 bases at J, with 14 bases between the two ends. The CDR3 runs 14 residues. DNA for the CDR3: TGTGCCAGCAGTTTAGCGGCCCCCGTGGAGACCCAGTACTTC. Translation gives CASSLAAPVETQYF.

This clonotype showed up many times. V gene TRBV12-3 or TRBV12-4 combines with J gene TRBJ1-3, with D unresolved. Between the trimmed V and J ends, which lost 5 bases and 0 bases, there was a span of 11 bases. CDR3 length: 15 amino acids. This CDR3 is CASSLLGSSGNTIYF. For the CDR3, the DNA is TGTGCCAGCAGTCTCTTGGGGAGCTCTGGAAACACCATATATTTT.

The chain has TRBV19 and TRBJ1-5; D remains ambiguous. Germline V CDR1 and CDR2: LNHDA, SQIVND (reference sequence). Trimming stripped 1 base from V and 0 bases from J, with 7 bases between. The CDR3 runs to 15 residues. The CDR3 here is CASSIGEFSNQPQHF. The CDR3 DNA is TGTGCCAGTAGTATAGGGGAGTTTAGCAATCAGCCCCAGCATTTT.

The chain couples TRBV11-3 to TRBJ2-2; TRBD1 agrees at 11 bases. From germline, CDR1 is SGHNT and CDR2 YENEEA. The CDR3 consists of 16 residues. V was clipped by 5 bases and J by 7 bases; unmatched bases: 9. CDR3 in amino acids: CASSQGTGGSFGELFF. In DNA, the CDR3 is TGTGCCAGCAGCCAAGGGACAGGGGGATCTTTCGGGGAGCTGTTTTTT.

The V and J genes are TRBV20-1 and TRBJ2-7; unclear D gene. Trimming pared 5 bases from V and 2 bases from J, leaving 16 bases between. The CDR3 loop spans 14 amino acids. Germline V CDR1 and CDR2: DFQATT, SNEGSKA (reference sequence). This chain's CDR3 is CSAFSRQVAYEQYF. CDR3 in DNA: TGCAGTGCTTTCTCCCGGCAGGTAGCCTACGAGCAGTACTTC.

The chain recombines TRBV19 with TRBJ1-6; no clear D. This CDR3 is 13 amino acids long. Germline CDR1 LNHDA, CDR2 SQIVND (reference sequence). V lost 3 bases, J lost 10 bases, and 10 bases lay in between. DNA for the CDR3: TGTGCCAGTAGTATCAACTCACGCTCACCCCTCCACTTT. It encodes CASSINSRSPLHF.

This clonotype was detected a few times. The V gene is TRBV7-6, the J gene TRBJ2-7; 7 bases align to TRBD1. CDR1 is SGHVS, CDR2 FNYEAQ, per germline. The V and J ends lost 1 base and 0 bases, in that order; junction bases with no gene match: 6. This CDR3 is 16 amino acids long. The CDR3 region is CASSLEGRDSSYEQYF. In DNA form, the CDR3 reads TGTGCCAGCAGCTTAGAGGGCAGGGACAGCTCCTACGAGCAGTACTTC.

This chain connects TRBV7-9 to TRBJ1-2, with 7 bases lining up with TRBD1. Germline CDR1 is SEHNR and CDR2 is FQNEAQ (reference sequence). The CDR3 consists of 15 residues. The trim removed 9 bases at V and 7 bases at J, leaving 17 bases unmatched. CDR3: CASSPPGQSPTGYTF. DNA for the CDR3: TGTGCCAGTTCTCCCCCGGGACAGTCTCCAACTGGCTACACCTTC.

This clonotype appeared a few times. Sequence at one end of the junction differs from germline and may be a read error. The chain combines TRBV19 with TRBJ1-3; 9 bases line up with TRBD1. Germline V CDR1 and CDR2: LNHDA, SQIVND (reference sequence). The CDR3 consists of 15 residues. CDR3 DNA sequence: TGTGCCAGCCTTCCGGGACAGGGAGTTGGAAGCACCATATATTTT. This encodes CASLPGQGVGSTIYF.

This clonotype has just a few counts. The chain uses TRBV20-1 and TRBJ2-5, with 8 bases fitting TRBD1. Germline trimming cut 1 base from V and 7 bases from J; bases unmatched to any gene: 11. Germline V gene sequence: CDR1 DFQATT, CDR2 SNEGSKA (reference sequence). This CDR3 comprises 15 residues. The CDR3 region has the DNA TGCAGTGCTAGAGGGTCCATCGCAGACAGGGGGACCCAGTACTTC. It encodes CSARGSIADRGTQYF.